The T cell receptor beta chain under discussion was sequenced for a study of brain metastases from non-small cell lung cancer. Findings and limits, study-wide: Paired brain metastases and primary tumors largely shared TCR repertoires. In 55% to 70% of brain metastases, T-cell clones were expanded compared with matched primary tumors. Brain metastases had lower T-cell infiltration than primary tumors.

The method was immunoSEQ multiplex PCR; TCRdb's version includes in-frame clones alone and lacks a portion of them. The data contain approximately 2,000 clones, about 91% of them singletons. Trimming cost V 4 bases and J 7 bases, with 7 bases left between them. This CDR3 spans 11 amino acids. CDR1 and CDR2 from the germline V gene are SNHLY and FYNNEI. On this clone itself: Its antigen remains unknown.

The TCR comes from a donor aged 40 or older with non-small cell lung cancer. Input material: primary lung tumor tissue. The chain couples TRBV2 to TRBJ1-1; no clear D. DNA for the CDR3: TGTGCCAGCAGTGGAAGTGGTGAAGCTTTCTTT. This encodes CASSGSGEAFF. Full variable domain (outside the CDR3, taken from reference TRBV2 and TRBJ1-1): EPEVTQTPSHQVTQMGQEVILRCVPISNHLYFYWYRQILGQKVEFLVSFYNNEISEKSEIFDDQFSVERPDGSNFTLKIRSTKLEDSAMYFCASSGSGEAFFGQGTRLTVV.